Listed below are T cell receptor beta chains from one sample, sequenced in a study of CD8 T cells in ankylosing spondylitis. TCRdb passed the 5' RACE reads through MiXCR, listing each CDR3 protein once. The table has 400,000 to 450,000 distinct CDR3 sequences, 17% seen once. Sequences were obtained from blood, either unsorted or a sorted T cell fraction (not recorded which). The source is a male donor with ankylosing spondylitis. Both conserved end residues are trimmed from each CDR3. D genes are given only for firm matches.

D gene | CDR3 length | J gene | V gene | CDR3 protein
- | 13 | TRBJ2-3 | TRBV4-1 | ASSQDGASTDTQY
TRBD1 | 10 | TRBJ2-1 | TRBV29-1 | SVEGQTSEQF
- | 12 | TRBJ2-1 | TRBV18 | ASSPSIGYNEQF
- | 11 | TRBJ2-7 | TRBV20-1 | SARRDTLGEQY
- | 14 | TRBJ2-3 | TRBV9 | ASSVGGFRLTDTQY
- | 12 | TRBJ2-7 | TRBV7-2 | ASSGRDASYEQY
TRBD2 | 14 | TRBJ2-7 | TRBV28 | ASSPPGLAGGYEQY
- | 12 | TRBJ1-2 | TRBV7-9 | ASSLVGQIYGYT
- | 14 | TRBJ1-1 | TRBV6-5 | ASSYAFVRSWTEAF
- | 12 | TRBJ1-2 | TRBV6-5 | ASSYKGGDYGYT
TRBD2 | 14 | TRBJ2-1 | TRBV20-1 | SASKPGVAGGNEQF
- | 12 | TRBJ1-4 | TRBV5-5 | ASSSTAVDEKLF
TRBD1 | 13 | TRBJ2-5 | TRBV2 | ASSDWTGVVETQY
TRBD1 | 14 | TRBJ1-2 | TRBV3-1 | ASSQGFGTVNYGYT
TRBD1 | 10 | TRBJ2-7 | TRBV12-3/TRBV12-4 | ASSWDRGKGY
TRBD1 | 12 | TRBJ1-2 | TRBV9 | ASSVSAGGYGYT
TRBD1 | 12 | TRBJ1-1 | TRBV7-2 | ASSDRAMNTEAF
- | 11 | TRBJ2-1 | TRBV6-2/TRBV6-3 | ASSYLGAGEQF
TRBD1 | 13 | TRBJ1-5 | TRBV27 | ASSSTGDSNQPQH
- | 9 | TRBJ2-2 | TRBV2 | ASSDTGELF
TRBD2 | 13 | TRBJ2-1 | TRBV19 | ASTSSGFSYNEQF
- | 10 | TRBJ2-1 | TRBV29-1 | SARTSANEQF
- | 12 | TRBJ1-6 | TRBV12-3/TRBV12-4 | ASSLGKGGSPLH
- | 13 | TRBJ2-6 | TRBV7-9 | ASSFDLTGANVLT
- | 13 | TRBJ2-2 | TRBV7-2 | ASSPRGSGTGELF
- | 12 | TRBJ2-5 | TRBV7-2 | ASSPIAVQETQY